The present TCR beta chain was sequenced within a study of Tregs in tolerant kidney transplant recipients (dated by TCRdb to the late 2010s). For the wider study: Before combined kidney and bone marrow transplantation, this study identified donor-specific regulatory T cells using TCRbeta sequencing and then followed those same cells after transplant. Findings and caveats that apply to the study as a whole: Because the study included only a small number of patients, the results must be confirmed in larger populations and under other immunosuppression protocols. Because the PCR primers were changed over time for some patients, nucleotide-level comparison could not be performed across the samples from those patients. Donor-specific Treg expansion was found to exceed global Treg expansion in tolerant patients, suggesting antigen-driven rather than nonspecific expansion. Biological reproducibility was not directly addressed, though technical replication error appeared minimal. The most biologically relevant and donor-specific TCRbeta repertoire appeared to be identified by expanding Tregs with activated donor B cells.

Concerning this clone itself: Its antigen is currently not known. No much larger clone is present one base from it, and per-base qualities are unavailable.

Transplants used related donors with nonmyeloablative bone marrow transplantation; mixed chimerism was transient in the human trials. Unstimulated Tregs (CD4+CD25+CD127-), CD4+ non-Tregs (CD4+CD25-), CD4 and CD8 cells were FACS-sorted from thawed PBMCs. Patients were a few combined kidney and bone marrow transplant recipients from the ITN036ST trial, and only these trial subjects had samples available. Healthy control blood was separated into PBMCs by Ficoll density gradient and cryopreserved, and patient PBMCs were collected both before and after transplant. For TCRbeta CDR3 sequencing, genomic DNA from the sorted cells was extracted using the QIAGEN DNeasy Blood and Tissue Kit. High-throughput TCRbeta CDR3 sequencing, including PCR amplification with bias correction and internal controls, was performed commercially through immunoSEQ. Per the source publication's procedure: A unique productive TCRbeta sequence was defined by the CDR3 nucleotide sequence when primers matched, and otherwise by the CDR3 amino acid sequence together with the Vbeta and Jbeta genes. As a correction for sorting error, sequences shared between sorted populations at a frequency ratio of 2:1 or less were discarded, and the remaining shared sequences were assigned to the higher population. Donor-reactive sequences were defined as at least 5-fold expanded in CFSE-low cells versus unstimulated cells, with frequency of at least 0.01% in CFSE-low cells. Jensen-Shannon divergence calculated on the top 100 TCRbeta sequences ranked by frequency was used to measure repertoire divergence. When a sample had multiple sequencing runs, each run was corrected for sorting error separately and the runs were then pooled. The table was pulled from immuneACCESS by TCRdb, which kept in-frame rearrangements only. Such tables lose some clones; where checked, under half of the loss comes from unresolved V genes, and the rest has no known cause. V and J calls and clone size are given by that table; D and trimming were obtained from the DNA. This sample lists more than 70,000 clones; roughly nine tenths were detected once. The ten largest clones add up to 1.5% to 2% of the sample.

The germline V gene supplies CDR1 LGHNA and CDR2 YSLEER. The CDR3 sequence holds 16 residues, the cysteine and phenylalanine included. Only the CDR3 DNA stays, 48 bases, in frame from base 1. Unmatched junction bases come to 8, with V trimmed by 0 bases and J by 6 bases. The source of this sequence is a human patient who received a combined kidney and bone marrow transplant. In transplant recipients, some T cells may be of donor rather than host origin. The specimen comprised CD4+ T cells from blood (PBMCs), sampled 24 months after the transplant. The chain links TRBV4-3 with TRBJ2-3, with TRBD2 identical over 8 junction bases. The CDR3 sequence is CASSQEGLAGMDTQYF. In nucleotide form, the sequence is TGCGCCAGCAGCCAAGAGGGCCTAGCGGGCATGGATACGCAGTATTTT.